The 23 T cell receptor beta chains given below trace back to one sample, sequenced in a study of T cells in Graves' hyperthyroidism and ophthalmopathy. Amplification targeted TCR beta CDR3 regions from RNA transcripts. An initial round of RT-PCR targeting the TCR CDR3 relied on the HTBI primer set. TCRdb independently ran MiXCR on the multiplex PCR reads; one entry per CDR3 protein. The table has approximately 490,000 distinct CDR3 sequences, around a fifth seen once; the top ten hold around 50%. The source material was blood. Every receptor here comes from a woman between 70 and 85 years old with Graves' ophthalmopathy.

This clonotype was seen at least ten times. The chain employs TRBV12-3 or TRBV12-4 and TRBJ2-1, with a possible D match to TRBD2 (5 bases). The V gene lost 5 bases and the J gene lost 7 bases, with 18 bases spanning the gap. The CDR3 spans 15 residues. CDR3 region: CASSPIRGSGNEQFF. The DNA of the CDR3 is TGTGCCAGCAGTCCCATACGGGGTTCGGGAAATGAGCAGTTCTTC.

In its sample, this clonotype was seen a few times. The chain couples TRBV18 to TRBJ1-2; maybe TRBD1 (6 bases). V lost 0 bases and J lost 10, with 12 bases in between. This CDR3 has 13 amino acids. The germline V gene has CDR1 KGHSH and CDR2 LQKENI. CDR3 region: CASSPPNGGHYTF. The CDR3 region has the DNA TGTGCCAGCTCACCACCGAACGGGGGCCACTACACCTTC.

In its sample, this clonotype was seen a few times. This chain connects TRBV10-3 to TRBJ1-5; 7 nucleotides agree with TRBD1. The CDR3 runs to 13 residues. V was pared by 3 bases and J by 11 bases, with 7 bases of the junction left unmatched. Germline V gene sequence: CDR1 ENHRY, CDR2 SYGVKD. In DNA, the CDR3 is TGTGCCATCAGTGACCAGGGGGGAAGCACCCAGCATTTT. Translated: CAISDQGGSTQHF.

This clonotype was seen a few times. The V call is TRBV19, the J call TRBJ2-1, with 8 bases lining up with TRBD1. The CDR3 length is 16 residues. CDR1 and CDR2 (germline): LNHDA, SQIVND (reference sequence). V lost 1 base, J lost 3 bases, and 5 bases stayed unmatched. CDR3 coding DNA: TGTGCCAGTAGTATAGCCGGACAGGGTTACTACAATGAGCAGTTCTTC. Its protein is CASSIAGQGYYNEQFF.

This clonotype was counted ten times or more. This chain uses TRBV20-1 with TRBJ2-3; no clear D gene. CDR3 size: 15 residues. Per germline, CDR1 DFQATT and CDR2 SNEGSKA (reference sequence). V dropped 8 bases and J dropped 6 bases, with 24 bases sitting between them. Here the CDR3 reads CSRNRALGNPDTQYF. The CDR3, as DNA: TGCAGTCGGAACCGGGCTCTAGGGAATCCCGATACGCAGTATTTT.

The V gene is TRBV7-9, the J gene TRBJ2-7; 7 bases map to TRBD2. V was pared by 7 bases and J by 9 bases, with 9 bases of the junction left unmatched. CDR1 is SEHNR, CDR2 FQNEAQ, per germline (reference sequence). The CDR3 extends over 12 amino acids. CDR3 region: CASTYPGGRQYF. The CDR3 nucleotides read TGTGCCAGCACCTACCCCGGGGGGAGGCAGTACTTC.

The chain combines TRBV19 with TRBJ1-6, with 7 bases identical to TRBD1. CDR3 length equals 16 residues. The germline CDR1 and CDR2 sequences are LNHDA and SQIVND (reference sequence). Losses at the gene ends were 4 bases for V and 7 bases for J; bases not matched to a gene: 10. The CDR3 protein is CASSTRQGSANSPLHF. The CDR3 DNA is TGTGCCAGTAGTACGCGACAGGGTTCGGCAAATTCACCCCTCCACTTT.

This clonotype was detected a few times. This sequence joins TRBV27 and TRBJ2-7, with D uncertain. This CDR3 contains 13 residues. Trimming stripped 6 bases from V and 7 bases from J, with 16 bases between. CDR1 is MNHEY, CDR2 SMNVEV, per germline (reference sequence). CDR3 sequence (DNA): TGTGCCAGCAGCCGCCCAAACGACGGGGAGCAGTACTTC. It encodes CASSRPNDGEQYF.

This sequence joins TRBV6-1 and TRBJ2-7; the match to TRBD2 covers 8 bases. V gave up 5 bases and J gave up 2 bases; unmatched junction bases: 14. The V gene's germline CDR1 is MNHNS and CDR2 SASEGT. This CDR3 spans 17 amino acids. CDR3 region: CASSPNPGLANTYEQYF. CDR3 bases: TGTGCCAGCAGTCCTAATCCCGGACTAGCAAACACCTACGAGCAGTACTTC.

The V and J genes are TRBV7-6 and TRBJ2-7, with 10 bases matching TRBD2. The CDR3 consists of 15 residues. J was trimmed by 2 bases and V by 5 bases; bases with no gene match: 6. In germline, CDR1 is SGHVS, CDR2 FNYEAQ. CDR3 nucleotides: TGTGCCAGCAGCAGCGGACTAGCGGATACCTACGAGCAGTACTTC. Translating it yields CASSSGLADTYEQYF.

The gene calls are TRBV15 and TRBJ2-7; 8 positions match TRBD2. J was trimmed by 1 base and V by 0 bases; bases with no gene match: 2. Germline V gene sequence: CDR1 LNHNV, CDR2 YYDKDF (reference sequence). There are 15 residues in the CDR3. The CDR3 DNA sequence: TGTGCCACCAGCAGAGAGGCTAGCGGGTCCTACGAGCAGTACTTC. Its translation: CATSREASGSYEQYF. The full variable domain, in which reference TRBV15 and TRBJ2-7 provide the parts outside the CDR3, is DAMVIQNPRYQVTQFGKPVTLSCSQTLNHNVMYWYQQKSSQAPKLLFHYYDKDFNNEADTPDNFQSRRPNTSFCFLDIRSPGLGDTAMYLCATSREASGSYEQYFGPGTRLTVT.

This clonotype was observed at least ten times. The V call is TRBV6-1, the J call TRBJ1-1; D is perhaps TRBD1 (6 bases). There are 15 residues in the CDR3. The germline V gene has CDR1 MNHNS and CDR2 SASEGT. Between the trimmed V and J ends, which lost 8 bases and 5 bases, there was a span of 21 bases. The CDR3 spells CASGQIYGGKTEAFF. CDR3 nucleotide sequence: TGTGCCAGCGGACAGATCTACGGCGGAAAGACTGAAGCTTTCTTT.

This clonotype was picked up many times. This chain connects TRBV12-3 or TRBV12-4 to TRBJ1-1, with D hard to call. Trimming took off 3 bases at V and 5 bases at J, with 7 bases between the two ends. The CDR3 consists of 12 residues. Here the CDR3 DNA reads TGTGCCAGCAGTTTGCCCGGGACTGAAGCTTTCTTT. This translates into CASSLPGTEAFF.

The chain is built from TRBV7-9 and TRBJ1-4, with unresolved D. The V gene's germline CDR1 is SEHNR and CDR2 FQNEAQ (reference sequence). Trimming took off 5 bases at V and 4 bases at J, with 14 bases between the two ends. The CDR3 consists of 15 residues. The CDR3: CASSLPGLLNEKLFF. As DNA, the CDR3 is TGTGCCAGCAGCCTCCCCGGACTTCTTAATGAAAAACTGTTTTTT.

This clonotype was recorded many times. The CDR3 nucleotides are TGTGCCAGCAGGGTTACGCAGGACACCGGGGAGCTGTTTTTT. It translates to CASRVTQDTGELFF. The rearrangement joins TRBV2 to TRBJ2-2; D remains unclear. The CDR3 contains 14 residues. V shed 6 bases and J shed 3 bases, with 11 bases lying between them. Germline V CDR1 and CDR2: SNHLY, FYNNEI.

The chain uses TRBV3-1 and TRBJ2-1; 15 bases agree with TRBD2. Germline CDR1 LGHDT, CDR2 YNNKEL (reference sequence). There are 18 residues in the CDR3. The V gene end was trimmed by 4 bases and the J gene end by 7 bases; junction bases not matched to a gene: 11. CDR3 amino acids: CASSLGLAGGSFGNEQFF. CDR3 sequence (DNA): TGTGCCAGCAGCCTGGGACTAGCGGGAGGATCGTTCGGGAATGAGCAGTTCTTC.

This chain uses TRBV13 with TRBJ1-3, with a tentative D call TRBD1 (5 bases). The germline V and J ends were trimmed by 4 bases and 0 bases, with 13 bases remaining between them. This CDR3 has 16 amino acids. Germline values: CDR1 PRHDT, CDR2 FYEKMQ (reference sequence). CDR3 DNA: TGTGCCAGCAGCTCAAAGGGGACGGCCTCTGGAAACACCATATATTTT. Translation: CASSSKGTASGNTIYF. Complete variable domain (other parts from reference TRBV13 and TRBJ1-3): AAGVIQSPRHLIKEKRETATLKCYPIPRHDTVYWYQQGPGQDPQFLISFYEKMQSDKGSIPDRFSAQQFSDYHSELNMSSLELGDSALYFCASSSKGTASGNTIYFGEGSWLTVV.

This chain connects TRBV19 to TRBJ2-2; 7 positions agree with TRBD1. Losses at the gene ends were 3 bases for V and 6 bases for J; bases not matched to a gene: 10. The CDR3 covers 16 residues. Germline V gene sequence: CDR1 LNHDA, CDR2 SQIVND (reference sequence). As DNA, the CDR3 is TGTGCCAGTAGTATTAAGGGACAGATGATCCCCGGGGAGCTGTTTTTT. It translates to CASSIKGQMIPGELFF.

This clonotype was seen only a few times. This chain links TRBV6-1 with TRBJ2-2, with TRBD2 as a possible D gene (5 bases). Germline-derived CDR1 and CDR2 are MNHNS and SASEGT. The length of the CDR3 is 17 residues. The ends were cut back, 5 bases at V and 1 base at J, with 17 bases in the middle. The CDR3 DNA is TGTGCCAGCAGTCTCACACTAGGACGGAAGAACACCGGGGAGCTGTTTTTT. Translation gives CASSLTLGRKNTGELFF.

This clonotype was detected many times. This chain joins TRBV28 and TRBJ2-5; 8 nucleotides line up with TRBD2. Germline CDR1 is MDHEN and CDR2 is SYDVKM. The CDR3 contains 16 residues. J was trimmed by 3 bases and V by 5 bases; bases with no gene match: 11. CDR3 sequence reads: CASSALVAGRKETQYF. The CDR3 nucleotides read TGTGCCAGCAGTGCCTTGGTAGCGGGGAGGAAAGAGACCCAGTACTTC.

The rearrangement uses TRBV9 and TRBJ2-4; TRBD2 is a possible D gene (5 bases). The CDR3 sequence is 13 residues long. Germline V gene lookup returns CDR1 SGDLS and CDR2 YYNGEE. Trimming pared 4 bases from V and 8 bases from J, leaving 13 bases between. As DNA, the CDR3 is TGTGCCAGCAGCCCCGGAGGTTCGGACATTCAGTACTTC. Protein product: CASSPGGSDIQYF.

This clonotype was found a few times. An end of the junction differs from the germline gene, which may be a read error. The genes are TRBV12-3 or TRBV12-4 and TRBJ2-7; D is possibly TRBD1 or TRBD2 (6 bases each). This CDR3 spans 13 amino acids. The CDR3 region is CACRAGHLYEQYF. CDR3 bases: TGTGCCTGCAGGGCGGGACACCTCTACGAGCAGTACTTC.

The J gene is TRBJ1-1, the V gene TRBV6-1; D gene ambiguous. Deletions cut 7 bases from V and 0 bases from J, with 15 bases between. CDR1 is MNHNS, CDR2 SASEGT, per germline. The CDR3 is 15 amino acids. The DNA of the CDR3 is TGTGCCAGCACCCCCGGTGGCGGTTTGAACACTGAAGCTTTCTTT. Translated: CASTPGGGLNTEAFF.